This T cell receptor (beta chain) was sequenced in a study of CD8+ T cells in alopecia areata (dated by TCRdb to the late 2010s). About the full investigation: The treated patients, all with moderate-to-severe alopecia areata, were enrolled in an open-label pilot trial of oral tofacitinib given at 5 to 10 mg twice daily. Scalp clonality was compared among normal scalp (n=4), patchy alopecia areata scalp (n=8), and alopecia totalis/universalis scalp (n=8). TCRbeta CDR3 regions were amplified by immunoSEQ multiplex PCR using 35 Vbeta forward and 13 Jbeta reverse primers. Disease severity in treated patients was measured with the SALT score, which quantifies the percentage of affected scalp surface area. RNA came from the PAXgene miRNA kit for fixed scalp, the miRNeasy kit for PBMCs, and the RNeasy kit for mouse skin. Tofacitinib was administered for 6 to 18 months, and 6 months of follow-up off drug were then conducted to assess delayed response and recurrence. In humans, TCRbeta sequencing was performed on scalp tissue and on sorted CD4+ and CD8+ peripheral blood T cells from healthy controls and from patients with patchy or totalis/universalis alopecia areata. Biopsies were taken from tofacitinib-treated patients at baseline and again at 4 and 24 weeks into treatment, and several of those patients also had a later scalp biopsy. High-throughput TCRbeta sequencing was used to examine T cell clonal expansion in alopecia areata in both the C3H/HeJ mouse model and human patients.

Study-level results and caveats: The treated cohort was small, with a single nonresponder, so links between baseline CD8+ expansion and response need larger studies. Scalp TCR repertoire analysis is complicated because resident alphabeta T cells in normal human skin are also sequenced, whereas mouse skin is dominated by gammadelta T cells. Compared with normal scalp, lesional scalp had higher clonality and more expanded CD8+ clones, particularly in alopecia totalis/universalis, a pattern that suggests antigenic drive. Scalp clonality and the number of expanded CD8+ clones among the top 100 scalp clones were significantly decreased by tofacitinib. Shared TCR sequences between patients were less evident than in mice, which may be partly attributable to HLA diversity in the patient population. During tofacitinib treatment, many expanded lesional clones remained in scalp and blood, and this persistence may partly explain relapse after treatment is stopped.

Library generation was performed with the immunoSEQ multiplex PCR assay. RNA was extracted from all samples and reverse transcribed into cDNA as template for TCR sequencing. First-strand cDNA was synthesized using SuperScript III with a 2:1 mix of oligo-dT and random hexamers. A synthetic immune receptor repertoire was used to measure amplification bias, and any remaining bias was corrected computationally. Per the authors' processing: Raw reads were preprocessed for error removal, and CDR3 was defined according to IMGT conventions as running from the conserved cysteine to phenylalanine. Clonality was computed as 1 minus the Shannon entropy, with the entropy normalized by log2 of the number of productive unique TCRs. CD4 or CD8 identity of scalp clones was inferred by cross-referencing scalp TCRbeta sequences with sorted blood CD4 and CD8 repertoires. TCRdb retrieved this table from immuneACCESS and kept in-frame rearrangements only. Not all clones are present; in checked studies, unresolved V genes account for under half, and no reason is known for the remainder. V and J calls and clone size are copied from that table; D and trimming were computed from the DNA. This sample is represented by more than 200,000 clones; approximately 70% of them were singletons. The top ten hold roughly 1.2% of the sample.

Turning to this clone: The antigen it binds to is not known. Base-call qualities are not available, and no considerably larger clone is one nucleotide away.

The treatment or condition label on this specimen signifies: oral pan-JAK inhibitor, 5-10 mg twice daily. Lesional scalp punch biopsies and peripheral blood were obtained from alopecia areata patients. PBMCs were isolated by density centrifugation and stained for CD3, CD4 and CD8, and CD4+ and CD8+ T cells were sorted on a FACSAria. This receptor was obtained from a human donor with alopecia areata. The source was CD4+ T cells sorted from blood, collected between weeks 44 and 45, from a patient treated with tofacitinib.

The nucleotide sequence is given as TGCGCCAGCAGTCAATCAGGCCCTACCCCAATCAGGGGGCGAATAGATACGCAGTATTTT. Its protein reads: CASSQSGPTPIRGRIDTQYF. The V and J genes are TRBV23-1 and TRBJ2-3, with 8 bases in between that match TRBD1. TRBV23-1 is an ORF; its function is uncertain. The CDR3 sequence holds 20 residues, the cysteine and phenylalanine included. Only the CDR3 part of the read is kept: 60 bases, read in frame from the first base. V loses 0 bases at its end and J loses 5 bases; junction bases beyond the gene matches: 19.